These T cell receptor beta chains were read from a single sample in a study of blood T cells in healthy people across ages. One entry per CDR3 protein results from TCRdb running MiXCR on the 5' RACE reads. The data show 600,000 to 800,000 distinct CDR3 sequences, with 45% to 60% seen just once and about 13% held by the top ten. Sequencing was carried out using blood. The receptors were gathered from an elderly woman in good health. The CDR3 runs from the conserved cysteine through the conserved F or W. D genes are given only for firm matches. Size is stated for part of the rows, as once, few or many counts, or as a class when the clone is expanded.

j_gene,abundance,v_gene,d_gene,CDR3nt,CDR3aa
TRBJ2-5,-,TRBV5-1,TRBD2,TGCGCCAGCAGTTTTTTAGCGGGGGAGACCCAAGAGACCCAGTACTTC,CASSFLAGETQETQYF
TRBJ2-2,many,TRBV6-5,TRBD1,TGTGCCAGCAGTCGGGGACAGCCGAACACCGGGGAGCTGTTTTTT,CASSRGQPNTGELFF
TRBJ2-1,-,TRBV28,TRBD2,TGTGCCACACAGGGGAGCGGGGGGCACGTTAGCGAGCAGTTCTTC,CATQGSGGHVSEQFF
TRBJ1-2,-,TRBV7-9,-,TGTGCCAGCAGACAAACAGGGATCTATGGCTACACCTTC,CASRQTGIYGYTF
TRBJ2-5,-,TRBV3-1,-,TGTGCCAGCAGCCAAGATCGTACAGACCGGCAAGAGACCCAGTACTTC,CASSQDRTDRQETQYF
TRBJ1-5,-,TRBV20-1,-,TGCAGTGCTGGCGGGGCAGGGGAAATAATCGGGCCCCAGCATTTT,CSAGGAGEIIGPQHF
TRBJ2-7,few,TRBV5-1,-,TGCGCCAGCAGCTTCATCGGCGGGAACTCCTACGAGCAGTACTTC,CASSFIGGNSYEQYF
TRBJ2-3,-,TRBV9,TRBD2,TGTGCCAGCAGCGCCGGCGCGGGGGGTTCCGGGGATACGCAGTATTTT,CASSAGAGGSGDTQYF
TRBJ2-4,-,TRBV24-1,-,TGTGCCACCAGTGATTCAAAAGGGGGACCGCGGGCCAAAAACATTCAGTACTTC,CATSDSKGGPRAKNIQYF
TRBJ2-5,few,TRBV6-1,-,TGTGCCAGTAAACCCGGGGGAAGAGAGACCCAGTACTTC,CASKPGGRETQYF
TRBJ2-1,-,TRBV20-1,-,TGCAGTGCTAGTGCGGGGAAGTCCCCTCTCTACAATGAGCAGTTCTTC,CSASAGKSPLYNEQFF
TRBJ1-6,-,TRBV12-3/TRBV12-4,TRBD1,TGTGCCAGCAGGGCAGGGGGAGCACCCCTCCACTTT,CASRAGGAPLHF
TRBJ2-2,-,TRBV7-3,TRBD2,TGTGCCAGCAGCTTACAGCCTGCGGGAGTCCCCGGGGAGCTGTTTTTT,CASSLQPAGVPGELFF
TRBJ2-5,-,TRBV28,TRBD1,TGTGCCAGCAGTTCCCCCTGGACAGGGGGAGGCGAGACCCAGTACTTC,CASSSPWTGGGETQYF
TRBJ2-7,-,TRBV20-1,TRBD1,TGCAGTGCTCCGGACAGGCCAGGGGGCGAGCAGTACTTC,CSAPDRPGGEQYF
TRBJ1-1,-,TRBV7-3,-,TGTGCCACCAGAATACCTGTCGACACTGAAGCTTTCTTT,CATRIPVDTEAFF
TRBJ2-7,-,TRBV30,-,TGTGCCTGGAGTTCGGGGGCAAGAGGAGACGAGCAGTACTTC,CAWSSGARGDEQYF
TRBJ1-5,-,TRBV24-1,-,TGTGCCACCCAGGGGAGCGATAGCAATCAGCCCCAGCATTTT,CATQGSDSNQPQHF